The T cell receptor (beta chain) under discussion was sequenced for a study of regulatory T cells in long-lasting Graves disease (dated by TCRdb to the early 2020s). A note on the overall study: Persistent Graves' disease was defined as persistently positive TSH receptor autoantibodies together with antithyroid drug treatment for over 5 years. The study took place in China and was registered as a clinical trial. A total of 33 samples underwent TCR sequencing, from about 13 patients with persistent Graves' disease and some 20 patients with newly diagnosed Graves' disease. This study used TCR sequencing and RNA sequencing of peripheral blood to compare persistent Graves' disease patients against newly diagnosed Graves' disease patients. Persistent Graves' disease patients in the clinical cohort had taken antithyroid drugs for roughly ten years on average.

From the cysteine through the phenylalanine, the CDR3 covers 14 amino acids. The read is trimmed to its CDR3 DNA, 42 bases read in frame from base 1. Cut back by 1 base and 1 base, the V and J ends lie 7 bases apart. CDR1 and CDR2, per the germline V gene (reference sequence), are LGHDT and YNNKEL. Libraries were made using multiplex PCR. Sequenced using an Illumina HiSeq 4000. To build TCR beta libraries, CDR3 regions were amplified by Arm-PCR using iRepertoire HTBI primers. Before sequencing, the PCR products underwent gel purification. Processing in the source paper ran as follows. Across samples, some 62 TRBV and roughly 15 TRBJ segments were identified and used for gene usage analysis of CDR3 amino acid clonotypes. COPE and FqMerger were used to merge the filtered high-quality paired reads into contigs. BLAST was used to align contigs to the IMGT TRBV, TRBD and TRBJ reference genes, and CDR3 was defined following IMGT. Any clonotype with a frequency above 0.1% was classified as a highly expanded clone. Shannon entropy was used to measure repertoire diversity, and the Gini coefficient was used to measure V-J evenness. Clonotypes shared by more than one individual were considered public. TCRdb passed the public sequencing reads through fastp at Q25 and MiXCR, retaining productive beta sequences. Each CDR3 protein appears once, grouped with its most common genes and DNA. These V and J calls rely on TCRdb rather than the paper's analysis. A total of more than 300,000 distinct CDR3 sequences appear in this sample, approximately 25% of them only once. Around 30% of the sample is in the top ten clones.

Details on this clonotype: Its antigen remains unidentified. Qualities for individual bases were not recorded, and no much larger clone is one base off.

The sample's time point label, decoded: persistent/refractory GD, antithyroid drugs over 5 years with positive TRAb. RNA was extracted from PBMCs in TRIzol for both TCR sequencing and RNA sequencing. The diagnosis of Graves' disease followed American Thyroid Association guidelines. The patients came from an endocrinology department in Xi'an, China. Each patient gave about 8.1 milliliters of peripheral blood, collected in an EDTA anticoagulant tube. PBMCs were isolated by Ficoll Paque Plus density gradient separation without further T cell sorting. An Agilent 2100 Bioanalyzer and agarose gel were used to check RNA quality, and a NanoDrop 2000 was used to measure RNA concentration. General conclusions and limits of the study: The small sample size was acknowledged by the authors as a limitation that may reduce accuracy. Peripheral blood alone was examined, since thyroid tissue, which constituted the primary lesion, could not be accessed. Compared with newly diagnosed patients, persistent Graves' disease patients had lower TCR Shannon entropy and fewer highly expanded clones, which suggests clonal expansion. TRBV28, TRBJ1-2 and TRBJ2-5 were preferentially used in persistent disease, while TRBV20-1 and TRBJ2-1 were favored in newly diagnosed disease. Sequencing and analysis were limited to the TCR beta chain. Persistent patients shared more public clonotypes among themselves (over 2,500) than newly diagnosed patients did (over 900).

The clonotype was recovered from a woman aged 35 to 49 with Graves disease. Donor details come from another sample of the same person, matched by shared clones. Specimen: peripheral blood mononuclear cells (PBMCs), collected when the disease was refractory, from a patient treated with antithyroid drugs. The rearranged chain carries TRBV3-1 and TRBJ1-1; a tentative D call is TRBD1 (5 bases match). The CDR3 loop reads CASSQGTPNTEAFF. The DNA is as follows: TGTGCCAGCAGCCAAGGGACACCGAACACTGAAGCTTTCTTT.